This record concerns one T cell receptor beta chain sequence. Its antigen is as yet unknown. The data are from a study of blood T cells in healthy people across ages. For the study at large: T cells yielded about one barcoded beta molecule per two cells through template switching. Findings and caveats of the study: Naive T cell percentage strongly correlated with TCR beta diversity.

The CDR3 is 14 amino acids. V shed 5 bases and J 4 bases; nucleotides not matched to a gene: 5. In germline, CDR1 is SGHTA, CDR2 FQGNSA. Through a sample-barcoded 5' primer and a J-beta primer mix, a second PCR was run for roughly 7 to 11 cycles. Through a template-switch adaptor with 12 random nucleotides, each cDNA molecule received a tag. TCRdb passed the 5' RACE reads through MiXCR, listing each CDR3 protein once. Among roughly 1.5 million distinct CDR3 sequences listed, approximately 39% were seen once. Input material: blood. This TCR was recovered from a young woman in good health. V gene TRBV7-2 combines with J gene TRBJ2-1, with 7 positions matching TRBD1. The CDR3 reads CASSETGVYNEQFF. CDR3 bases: TGTGCCAGCAGCGAAACAGGGGTTTACAATGAGCAGTTCTTC. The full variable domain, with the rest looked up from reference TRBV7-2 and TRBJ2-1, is GAGVSQSPSNKVTEKGKDVELRCDPISGHTALYWYRQSLGQGLEFLIYFQGNSAPDKSGLPSDRFSAERTGGSVSTLTIQRTQQEDSAVYLCASSETGVYNEQFFGPGTRLTVL.